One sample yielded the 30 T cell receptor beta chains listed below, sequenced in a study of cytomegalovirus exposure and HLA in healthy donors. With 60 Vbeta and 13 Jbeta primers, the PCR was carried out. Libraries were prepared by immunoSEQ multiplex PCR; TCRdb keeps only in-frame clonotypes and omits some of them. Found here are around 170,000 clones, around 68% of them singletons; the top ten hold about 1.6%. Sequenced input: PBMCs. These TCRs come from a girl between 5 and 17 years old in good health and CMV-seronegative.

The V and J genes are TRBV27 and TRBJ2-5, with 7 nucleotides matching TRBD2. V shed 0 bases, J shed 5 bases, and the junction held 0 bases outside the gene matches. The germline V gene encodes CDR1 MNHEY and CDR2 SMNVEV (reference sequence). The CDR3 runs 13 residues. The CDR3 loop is CASSLSGGETQYF. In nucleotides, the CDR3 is TGTGCCAGCAGTTTATCCGGGGGGGAGACCCAGTACTTC.

Here the CDR3 DNA reads TGTGCCAGCAGCCGCCGGGGGTCATCAGGGCAGCCCCAGCATTTT. It specifies CASSRRGSSGQPQHF. This chain joins TRBV27 and TRBJ1-5, with D perhaps matching TRBD1 (5 bases). CDR3 length: 15 amino acids. Germline CDR1 is MNHEY and CDR2 is SMNVEV (reference sequence). V was trimmed by 6 bases and J by 7 bases, leaving 19 bases between them.

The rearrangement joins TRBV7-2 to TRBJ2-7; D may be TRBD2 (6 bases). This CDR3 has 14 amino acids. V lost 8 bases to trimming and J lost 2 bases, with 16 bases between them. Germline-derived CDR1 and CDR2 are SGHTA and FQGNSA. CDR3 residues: CASGRGLGAYEQYF. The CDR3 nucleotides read TGTGCCAGCGGACGGGGACTGGGGGCCTACGAGCAGTACTTC.

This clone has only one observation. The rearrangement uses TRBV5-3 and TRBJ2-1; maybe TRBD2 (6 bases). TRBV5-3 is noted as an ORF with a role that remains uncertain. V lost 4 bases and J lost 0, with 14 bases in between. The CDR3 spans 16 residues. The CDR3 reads CARSLGLPSSYNEQFF. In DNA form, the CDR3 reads TGTGCCAGAAGCCTAGGACTACCCAGCTCCTACAATGAGCAGTTCTTC.

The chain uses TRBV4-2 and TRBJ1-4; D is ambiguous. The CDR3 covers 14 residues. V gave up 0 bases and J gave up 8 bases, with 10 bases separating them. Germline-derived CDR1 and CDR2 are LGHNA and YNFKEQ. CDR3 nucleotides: TGTGCCAGCAGCCAAGATCGGACGGGAGAAAAACTGTTTTTT. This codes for CASSQDRTGEKLFF.

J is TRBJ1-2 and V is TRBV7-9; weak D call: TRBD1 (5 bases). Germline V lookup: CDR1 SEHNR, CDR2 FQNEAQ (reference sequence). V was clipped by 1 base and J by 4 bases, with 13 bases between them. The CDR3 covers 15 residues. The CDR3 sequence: CASSLEGRDLYGYTF. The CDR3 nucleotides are TGTGCCAGCAGCTTAGAAGGCAGGGATCTCTATGGCTACACCTTC.

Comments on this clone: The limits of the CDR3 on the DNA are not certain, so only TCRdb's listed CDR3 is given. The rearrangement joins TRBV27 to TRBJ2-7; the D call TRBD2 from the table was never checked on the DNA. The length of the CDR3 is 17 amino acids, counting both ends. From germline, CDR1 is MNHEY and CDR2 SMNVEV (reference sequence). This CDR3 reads CASSSSGLAGEAYEQYF.

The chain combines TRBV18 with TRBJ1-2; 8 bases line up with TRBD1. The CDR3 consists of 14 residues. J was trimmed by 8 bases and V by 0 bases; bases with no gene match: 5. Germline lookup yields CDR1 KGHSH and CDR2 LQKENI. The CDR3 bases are TGTGCCAGCTCACCACCCGGACAGGGAGAAGGCTACACCTTC. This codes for CASSPPGQGEGYTF.

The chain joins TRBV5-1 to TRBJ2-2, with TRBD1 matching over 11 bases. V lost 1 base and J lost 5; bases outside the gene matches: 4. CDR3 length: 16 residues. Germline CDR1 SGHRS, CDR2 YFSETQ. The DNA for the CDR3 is TGCGCCAGCAGCTTGTCGGACAGGGGGCAAACCGGGGAGCTGTTTTTT. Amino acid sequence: CASSLSDRGQTGELFF.

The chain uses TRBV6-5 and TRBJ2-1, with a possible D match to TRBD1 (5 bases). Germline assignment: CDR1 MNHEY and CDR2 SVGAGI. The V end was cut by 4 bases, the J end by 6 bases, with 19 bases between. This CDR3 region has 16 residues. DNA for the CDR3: TGTGCCAGCAGTTCCTCCCGAGGAAGGGGAACCAATGAGCAGTTCTTC. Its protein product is CASSSSRGRGTNEQFF.

CDR3 sequence: CASSSLGRALIYEQYF. The CDR3 DNA sequence: TGTGCCAGCAGCTCCCTCGGGAGGGCGTTAATCTACGAGCAGTACTTC. The chain couples TRBV7-2 to TRBJ2-7; 8 nucleotides match TRBD2. This CDR3 is built from 16 residues. The V gene end was trimmed by 4 bases and the J gene end by 3 bases; junction bases not matched to a gene: 11. The germline V gene has CDR1 SGHTA and CDR2 FQGNSA.

The CDR3 bases are TGTGCCAGCAGCCCCGGGACAGTCTATAATTCACCCCTCCACTTT. Its protein product is CASSPGTVYNSPLHF. The chain has TRBV5-6 and TRBJ1-6, with 7 bases aligning to TRBD1. CDR1 is SGHDT, CDR2 YYEEEE, per germline. Trimming at V came to 4 bases and at J to 3 bases, leaving 4 bases not matched to a gene. The CDR3 has 15 residues. Filled out from reference TRBV5-6 and TRBJ1-6, the complete variable domain reads DAGVTQSPTHLIKTRGQQVTLRCSPKSGHDTVSWYQQALGQGPQFIFQYYEEEERQRGNFPDRFSGHQFPNYSSELNVNALLLGDSALYLCASSPGTVYNSPLHFGNGTRLTVT.

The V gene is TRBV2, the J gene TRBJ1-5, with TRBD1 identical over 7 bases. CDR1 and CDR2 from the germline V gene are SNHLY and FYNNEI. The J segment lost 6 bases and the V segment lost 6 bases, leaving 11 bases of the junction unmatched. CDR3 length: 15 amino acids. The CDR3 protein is CASRADRAFAQPQHF. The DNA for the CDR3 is TGTGCCAGCAGAGCCGACAGGGCGTTTGCTCAGCCCCAGCATTTT. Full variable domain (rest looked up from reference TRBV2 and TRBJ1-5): EPEVTQTPSHQVTQMGQEVILRCVPISNHLYFYWYRQILGQKVEFLVSFYNNEISEKSEIFDDQFSVERPDGSNFTLKIRSTKLEDSAMYFCASRADRAFAQPQHFGDGTRLSIL.

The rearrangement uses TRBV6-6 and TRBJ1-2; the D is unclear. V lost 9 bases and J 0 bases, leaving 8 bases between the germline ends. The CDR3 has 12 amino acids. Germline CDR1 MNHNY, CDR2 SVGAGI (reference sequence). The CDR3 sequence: CARGGANYGYTF. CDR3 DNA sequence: TGTGCCAGGGGTGGAGCTAACTATGGCTACACCTTC.

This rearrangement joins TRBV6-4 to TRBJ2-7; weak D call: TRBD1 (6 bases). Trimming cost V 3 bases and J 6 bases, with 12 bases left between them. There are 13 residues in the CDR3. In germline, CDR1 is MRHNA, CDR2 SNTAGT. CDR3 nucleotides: TGTGCCAGCAGTGAGGTACAGGGCGGCGAGCAGTACTTC. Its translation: CASSEVQGGEQYF.

For the CDR3, the DNA is TGCAGCGTTGGGTGGAGGGCGGAGATTAATGAAAAACTGTTTTTT. This sequence encodes CSVGWRAEINEKLFF. This sequence joins TRBV29-1 and TRBJ1-4; D not resolved. The V end was cut by 4 bases, the J end by 4 bases, with 16 bases between. The CDR3 is 15 amino acids. From germline, CDR1 is SQVTM and CDR2 ANQGSEA.

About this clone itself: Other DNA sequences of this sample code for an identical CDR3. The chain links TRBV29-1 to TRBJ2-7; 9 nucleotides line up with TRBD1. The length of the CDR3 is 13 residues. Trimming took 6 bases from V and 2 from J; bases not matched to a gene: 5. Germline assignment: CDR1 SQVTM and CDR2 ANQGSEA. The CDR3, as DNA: TGCAGCGTAGAGGGACAGGGAACCTACGAGCAGTACTTC. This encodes CSVEGQGTYEQYF.

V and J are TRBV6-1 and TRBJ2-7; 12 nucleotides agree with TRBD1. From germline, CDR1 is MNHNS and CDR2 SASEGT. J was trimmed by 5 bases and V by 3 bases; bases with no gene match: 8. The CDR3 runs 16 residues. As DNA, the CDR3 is TGTGCCAGCAGTGACGGGGGACAGGGGGCTCTCGACGAGCAGTACTTC. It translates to CASSDGGQGALDEQYF.

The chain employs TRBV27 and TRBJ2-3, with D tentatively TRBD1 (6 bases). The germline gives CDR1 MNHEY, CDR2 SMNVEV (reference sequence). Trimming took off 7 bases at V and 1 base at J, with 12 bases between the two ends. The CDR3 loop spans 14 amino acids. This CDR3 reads CASIPGAGTDTQYF. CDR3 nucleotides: TGTGCCAGCATCCCAGGGGCAGGCACAGATACGCAGTATTTT.

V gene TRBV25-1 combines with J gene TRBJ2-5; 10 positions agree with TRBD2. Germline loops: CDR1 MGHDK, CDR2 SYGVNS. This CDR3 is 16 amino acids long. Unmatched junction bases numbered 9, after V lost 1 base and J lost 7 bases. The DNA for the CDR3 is TGTGCCAGCAGTGAATGGCTAGCGGGGGACTTTGGGACCCAGTACTTC. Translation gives CASSEWLAGDFGTQYF.

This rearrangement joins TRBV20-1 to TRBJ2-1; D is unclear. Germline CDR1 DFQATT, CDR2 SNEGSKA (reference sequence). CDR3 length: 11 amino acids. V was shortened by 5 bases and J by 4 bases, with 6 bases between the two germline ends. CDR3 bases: TGCAGTGCTGCCGGGTACAATGAGCAGTTCTTC. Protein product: CSAAGYNEQFF.

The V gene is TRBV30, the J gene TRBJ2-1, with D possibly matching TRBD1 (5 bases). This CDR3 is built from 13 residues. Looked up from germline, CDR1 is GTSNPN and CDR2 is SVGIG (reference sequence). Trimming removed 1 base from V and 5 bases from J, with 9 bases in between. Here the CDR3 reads CAWSEQANNEQFF. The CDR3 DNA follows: TGTGCCTGGAGTGAACAGGCTAACAATGAGCAGTTCTTC.

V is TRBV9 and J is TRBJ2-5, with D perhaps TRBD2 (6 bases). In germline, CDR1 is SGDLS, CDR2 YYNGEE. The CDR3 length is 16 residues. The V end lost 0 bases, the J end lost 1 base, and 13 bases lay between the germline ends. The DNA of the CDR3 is TGTGCCAGCAGCGTAGGGGAGCGAGCGGGCCAAGAGACCCAGTACTTC. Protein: CASSVGERAGQETQYF. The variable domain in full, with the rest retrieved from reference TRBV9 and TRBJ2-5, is DSGVTQTPKHLITATGQRVTLRCSPRSGDLSVYWYQQSLDQGLQFLIQYYNGEERAKGNILERFSAQQFPDLHSELNLSSLELGDSALYFCASSVGERAGQETQYFGPGTRLLVL.

The CDR3 DNA is TGTGCCAGCTCACCGACAGCCTACAATGAGCAGTTCTTC. Encoded protein: CASSPTAYNEQFF. The V gene is TRBV18, the J gene TRBJ2-1; the D gene is possibly TRBD1 (5 bases). In germline, CDR1 is KGHSH, CDR2 LQKENI. Trimming removed 3 bases from V and 2 bases from J, with 5 bases in between. The CDR3 has 13 amino acids.

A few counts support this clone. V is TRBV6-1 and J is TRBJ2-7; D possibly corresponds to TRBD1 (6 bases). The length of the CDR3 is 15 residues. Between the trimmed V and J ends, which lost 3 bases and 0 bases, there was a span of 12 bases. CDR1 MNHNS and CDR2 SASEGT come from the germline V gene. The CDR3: CASSDRTALSYEQYF. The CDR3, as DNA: TGTGCCAGCAGTGATCGGACAGCCCTCTCCTACGAGCAGTACTTC.

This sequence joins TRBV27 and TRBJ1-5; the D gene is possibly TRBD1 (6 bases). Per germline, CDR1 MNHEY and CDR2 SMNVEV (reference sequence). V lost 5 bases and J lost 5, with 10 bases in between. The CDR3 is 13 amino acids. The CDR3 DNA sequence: TGTGCCAGCAGTACGACAGGTTATCAGCCCCAGCATTTT. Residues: CASSTTGYQPQHF.

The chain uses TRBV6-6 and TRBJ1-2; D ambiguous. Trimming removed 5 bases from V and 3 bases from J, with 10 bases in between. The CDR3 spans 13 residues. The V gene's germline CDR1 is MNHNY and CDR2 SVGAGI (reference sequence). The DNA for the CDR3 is TGTGCCAGCAGTCATCCGGGAGACTATGGCTACACCTTC. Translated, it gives CASSHPGDYGYTF.

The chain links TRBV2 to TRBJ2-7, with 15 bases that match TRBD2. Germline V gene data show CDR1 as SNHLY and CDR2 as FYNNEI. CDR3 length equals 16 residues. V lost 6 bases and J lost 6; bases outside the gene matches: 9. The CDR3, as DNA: TGTGCCAGCAGCGGGACTAGCGGGGGGTACACGGCCGAGCAGTACTTC. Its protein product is CASSGTSGGYTAEQYF.

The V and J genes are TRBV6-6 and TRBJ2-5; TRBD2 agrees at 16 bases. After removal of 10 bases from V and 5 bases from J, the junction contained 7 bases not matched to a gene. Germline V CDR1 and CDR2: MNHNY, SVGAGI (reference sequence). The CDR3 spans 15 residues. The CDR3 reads CATGTSGGAWETQYF. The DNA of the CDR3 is TGTGCCACCGGGACTAGCGGGGGGGCCTGGGAGACCCAGTACTTC.

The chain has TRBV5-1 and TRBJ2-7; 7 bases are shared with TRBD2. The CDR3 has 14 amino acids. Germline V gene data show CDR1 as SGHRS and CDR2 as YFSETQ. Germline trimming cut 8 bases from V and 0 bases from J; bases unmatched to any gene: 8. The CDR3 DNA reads TGCGCCAGTACGGCCCCGGGGGGCTCCTACGAGCAGTACTTC. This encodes CASTAPGGSYEQYF.